Listed below are T cell receptor beta chains from one sample, sequenced in a study of OX40 agonist ivuxolimab in advanced cancers. Profiling relied on immunoSEQ multiplex PCR, and the TCRdb table lists in-frame clones only, not all of them. The sample holds about 66,000 clones, 82% seen once. The sequenced sample was CD4+ or CD8+ T cells sorted from blood, obtained in a trial of the OX40 agonist ivuxolimab. All receptors derive from an adult with an advanced solid tumor such as melanoma, head and neck, liver or kidney cancer. Each CDR3 is given with its conserved first and last residue. The D gene is left open where the match is weak. Clone size is stated in some rows and not others, as once, few, many or a class when expanded.

clone size: NA
D gene: NA
V gene: TRBV7-7
J gene: TRBJ2-3
CDR3 DNA: TGTGCCAGCAGCCGGGGTAGCACAGATACGCAGTATTTT
CDR3 protein: CASSRGSTDTQYF

clone size: NA
D gene: NA
V gene: TRBV9
J gene: TRBJ2-5
CDR3 DNA: TGTGCCAGCAGCCCTAGTGCGGGACTCCAAGAGACCCAGTACTTC
CDR3 protein: CASSPSAGLQETQYF

clone size: NA
D gene: NA
V gene: TRBV9
J gene: TRBJ2-5
CDR3 DNA: TGTGCCAGCAGCCCACAGAGGGAGACCCAGTACTTC
CDR3 protein: CASSPQRETQYF

clone size: NA
D gene: NA
V gene: TRBV6-5
J gene: TRBJ1-5
CDR3 DNA: TGTGCCAGCAGCTCGACAGCGAGCAATCAGCCCCAGCATTTT
CDR3 protein: CASSSTASNQPQHF

clone size: few
D gene: NA
V gene: TRBV2
J gene: TRBJ2-1
CDR3 DNA: TGTGCCAGCAGTGATTGGGACAACTCCTACAATGAGCAGTTCTTC
CDR3 protein: CASSDWDNSYNEQFF

clone size: NA
D gene: NA
V gene: TRBV7-3
J gene: TRBJ2-5
CDR3 DNA: TGTGCCAGCAGCCGAGGGGGCCAAGAGACCCAGTACTTC
CDR3 protein: CASSRGGQETQYF

clone size: NA
D gene: TRBD2
V gene: TRBV7-3
J gene: TRBJ2-1
CDR3 DNA: TGTGCCAGCAGCCCCCCGGAGCGGGGGGACTCCTACAATGAGCAGTTCTTC
CDR3 protein: CASSPPERGDSYNEQFF

clone size: NA
D gene: TRBD1
V gene: TRBV5-5
J gene: TRBJ1-4
CDR3 DNA: TGTGCCAGCAGCTTGGCCGGACAGGGGGTCTCCGAAAAACTGTTTTTT
CDR3 protein: CASSLAGQGVSEKLFF

clone size: NA
D gene: NA
V gene: TRBV19
J gene: TRBJ2-7
CDR3 DNA: TGTGCCAGTAGTATCGGTTCACTGTCCTACGAGCAGTACTTC
CDR3 protein: CASSIGSLSYEQYF

clone size: NA
D gene: TRBD2
V gene: TRBV30
J gene: TRBJ2-5
CDR3 DNA: TGTGCCTGGGCTGAGGCGGGAGGGCCAGAGACCCAGTACTTC
CDR3 protein: CAWAEAGGPETQYF

clone size: NA
D gene: TRBD1
V gene: TRBV28
J gene: TRBJ1-1
CDR3 DNA: TGTGCCAGCAGTTTAGTCAGGGGGCGGTCCACTGAAGCTTTCTTT
CDR3 protein: CASSLVRGRSTEAFF

clone size: NA
D gene: NA
V gene: TRBV14
J gene: TRBJ2-5
CDR3 DNA: TGTGCCAGCAGCCAAGGGTCCTTTTACAAGGGGCTGGGAGAGACCCAGTACTTC
CDR3 protein: CASSQGSFYKGLGETQYF

clone size: once
D gene: TRBD2
V gene: TRBV10-3
J gene: TRBJ2-3
CDR3 DNA: TGTGCCATCAGTGGGCCCCTCGCCGGGACTAGCGGGGGAGATACGCAGTATTTT
CDR3 protein: CAISGPLAGTSGGDTQYF

clone size: NA
D gene: NA
V gene: TRBV30
J gene: TRBJ2-3
CDR3 DNA: TGTGCCTGGAGGATTTCGACTACAGATACGCAGTATTTT
CDR3 protein: CAWRISTTDTQYF

clone size: once
D gene: NA
V gene: TRBV7-3
J gene: TRBJ2-3
CDR3 DNA: TGTGCCAGCAGCTGGGGCGGCACAGATACGCAGTATTTT
CDR3 protein: CASSWGGTDTQYF

clone size: once
D gene: NA
V gene: TRBV2
J gene: TRBJ2-3
CDR3 DNA: TGTGCCAGCAGTGAAGCGCTTCCGACAGATACGCAGTATTTT
CDR3 protein: CASSEALPTDTQYF

clone size: NA
D gene: NA
V gene: TRBV5-1
J gene: TRBJ1-5
CDR3 DNA: TGCGCCAGCAGCTTGGGAGGGTCCCATCAGCCCCAGCATTTT
CDR3 protein: CASSLGGSHQPQHF

clone size: NA
D gene: NA
V gene: TRBV28
J gene: TRBJ2-7
CDR3 DNA: TGTGCCAGCACCCCCATGACTAGTGCCTCCTACGAGCAGTACTTC
CDR3 protein: CASTPMTSASYEQYF

clone size: NA
D gene: TRBD2
V gene: TRBV28
J gene: TRBJ2-5
CDR3 DNA: TGTGCCAGCAGCACCGGGGGACTAGCGGCCCAAGAGACCCAGTACTTC
CDR3 protein: CASSTGGLAAQETQYF

clone size: once
D gene: NA
V gene: TRBV29-1
J gene: TRBJ2-3
CDR3 DNA: TGCAGCGTTGAAGGGTCTACTCCTAGCCAAGATACGCAGTATTTT
CDR3 protein: CSVEGSTPSQDTQYF

clone size: few
D gene: NA
V gene: TRBV18
J gene: TRBJ1-1
CDR3 DNA: TGTGCCAGCTCACCACGTGGGGGGGAAGCTTTCTTT
CDR3 protein: CASSPRGGEAFF

clone size: NA
D gene: NA
V gene: TRBV12-5
J gene: TRBJ1-5
CDR3 DNA: TGTGCTAGTGCCCACAGTAGCAATCAGCCCCAGCATTTT
CDR3 protein: CASAHSSNQPQHF

clone size: NA
D gene: TRBD2
V gene: TRBV30
J gene: TRBJ2-3
CDR3 DNA: TGTGCCTGGACTAGCGGGGGGGCCTCAGATACGCAGTATTTT
CDR3 protein: CAWTSGGASDTQYF

clone size: NA
D gene: TRBD1
V gene: TRBV11-3
J gene: TRBJ2-1
CDR3 DNA: TGTGCCAGCAGCTCCCGACAGGGCTACAATGAGCAGTTCTTC
CDR3 protein: CASSSRQGYNEQFF

clone size: NA
D gene: TRBD1
V gene: TRBV6-6
J gene: TRBJ1-5
CDR3 DNA: TGTGCCAGCAGCCGCAGGGGGCAGGATCAGCCCCAGCATTTT
CDR3 protein: CASSRRGQDQPQHF

clone size: few
D gene: TRBD1
V gene: TRBV4-3
J gene: TRBJ1-5
CDR3 DNA: TGCGCCAGCAGCCGAGACAGGGGATATCAGCCCCAGCATTTT
CDR3 protein: CASSRDRGYQPQHF

clone size: once
D gene: NA
V gene: TRBV21-1
J gene: TRBJ1-1
CDR3 DNA: TGTGCCAGCAGCCCCCCCGGACTCTTTGGGCACACTGAAGCTTTCTTT
CDR3 protein: CASSPPGLFGHTEAFF

clone size: NA
D gene: NA
V gene: TRBV30
J gene: TRBJ2-7
CDR3 DNA: TGTGCCTGGAGTGCCACAGGGACCGAGCAGTACTTC
CDR3 protein: CAWSATGTEQYF

clone size: NA
D gene: NA
V gene: TRBV23-1
J gene: TRBJ1-3
CDR3 DNA: TGCGCCAGCATAAGGGGACGTTTCTCTGGAAACACCATATATTTT
CDR3 protein: CASIRGRFSGNTIYF

clone size: NA
D gene: NA
V gene: TRBV18
J gene: TRBJ1-2
CDR3 DNA: TGTGCCAGCTCACCATCGGTCAGGGATGGCTACACCTTC
CDR3 protein: CASSPSVRDGYTF

clone size: NA
D gene: NA
V gene: TRBV4-3
J gene: TRBJ1-3
CDR3 DNA: TGCGCCAGCAGCCCTAGGGACGGATCTGGAAACACCATATATTTT
CDR3 protein: CASSPRDGSGNTIYF

clone size: NA
D gene: NA
V gene: TRBV10-1
J gene: TRBJ2-3
CDR3 DNA: TGCGCCAGTGGAGCGAAAGCTAGCACAGATACGCAGTATTTT
CDR3 protein: CASGAKASTDTQYF

clone size: NA
D gene: NA
V gene: TRBV7-1
J gene: TRBJ2-7
CDR3 DNA: TGTGCCAGCAGCCTCCCGGGCCCGGGGCCCTACGAGCAGTACTTC
CDR3 protein: CASSLPGPGPYEQYF

clone size: NA
D gene: NA
V gene: TRBV2
J gene: TRBJ1-2
CDR3 DNA: TGTGCCAGCGACGACTTGGACTATGGCTACACCTTC
CDR3 protein: CASDDLDYGYTF

clone size: NA
D gene: TRBD1
V gene: TRBV6-5
J gene: TRBJ2-7
CDR3 DNA: TGTGCCAGCAGACTGGGACAGGGTGTCTACGAGCAGTACTTC
CDR3 protein: CASRLGQGVYEQYF

clone size: NA
D gene: NA
V gene: TRBV6-6
J gene: TRBJ1-1
CDR3 DNA: TGTGCCAGCAGATCCGGGTTACGCGACACTGAAGCTTTCTTT
CDR3 protein: CASRSGLRDTEAFF

clone size: NA
D gene: TRBD1
V gene: TRBV19
J gene: TRBJ1-1
CDR3 DNA: TGTGCCAGTAGTAGCGACAGGGGGCGAACTGAAGCTTTCTTT
CDR3 protein: CASSSDRGRTEAFF

clone size: NA
D gene: TRBD2
V gene: TRBV5-1
J gene: TRBJ2-1
CDR3 DNA: TGCGCCAGCAGCCCGGGACTAGCGGGGGCGTCCTGGGATGAGCAGTTCTTC
CDR3 protein: CASSPGLAGASWDEQFF

clone size: NA
D gene: NA
V gene: TRBV28
J gene: TRBJ1-2
CDR3 DNA: TGTGCCAGCAGTGACTACTCGGGGGACTATGGCTACACCTTC
CDR3 protein: CASSDYSGDYGYTF

clone size: NA
D gene: TRBD1
V gene: TRBV11-3
J gene: TRBJ2-3
CDR3 DNA: TGTGCCAGCAGCTCCGGGACAGGGAAGGTGGTAGGCACAGATACGCAGTATTTT
CDR3 protein: CASSSGTGKVVGTDTQYF

clone size: NA
D gene: NA
V gene: TRBV7-3
J gene: TRBJ2-1
CDR3 DNA: TGTGCCAGCAGCTTTCGTGGCGGGCTCAACAGGGAGCAGTTCTTC
CDR3 protein: CASSFRGGLNREQFF

clone size: NA
D gene: NA
V gene: TRBV2
J gene: TRBJ1-2
CDR3 DNA: TGTGCCAGCAGTGAGGGCAGGGCGCCTGGCTACACCTTC
CDR3 protein: CASSEGRAPGYTF

clone size: NA
D gene: NA
V gene: TRBV11-2
J gene: TRBJ1-1
CDR3 DNA: TGTGCCAGCAGCTTATATGGCGACGGCACTGAAGCTTTCTTT
CDR3 protein: CASSLYGDGTEAFF

clone size: NA
D gene: NA
V gene: TRBV7-2
J gene: TRBJ2-3
CDR3 DNA: TGTGCCAGCAGCTTAAGCGTCGCGGGAACAGATACGCAGTATTTT
CDR3 protein: CASSLSVAGTDTQYF

clone size: NA
D gene: TRBD1
V gene: TRBV7-9
J gene: TRBJ2-3
CDR3 DNA: TGTGCCAGCAGCCGGGACAGGGCGAGCACAGATACGCAGTATTTT
CDR3 protein: CASSRDRASTDTQYF

clone size: NA
D gene: TRBD2
V gene: TRBV7-2
J gene: TRBJ2-3
CDR3 DNA: TGTGCCAGCAGGCGGGGGGGTAACACAGATACGCAGTATTTT
CDR3 protein: CASRRGGNTDTQYF

clone size: NA
D gene: TRBD1
V gene: TRBV30
J gene: TRBJ2-6
CDR3 DNA: TGTGCCTGGAGGCCGTGGGGAAGGGGGCCGGGTTCGCTCTCTGGGGCCAACGTCCTGACTTTC
CDR3 protein: CAWRPWGRGPGSLSGANVLTF

clone size: NA
D gene: TRBD1
V gene: TRBV10-1
J gene: TRBJ2-7
CDR3 DNA: TGCGCCAGCGCCCCAGGGACAGTATGCTACGAGCAGTACTTC
CDR3 protein: CASAPGTVCYEQYF

clone size: once
D gene: NA
V gene: TRBV7-2
J gene: TRBJ2-3
CDR3 DNA: TGTGCCAGCAGCTTGGACCGCCCAGATACGCAGTATTTT
CDR3 protein: CASSLDRPDTQYF

clone size: NA
D gene: TRBD1
V gene: TRBV7-3
J gene: TRBJ1-2
CDR3 DNA: TGTGCCAGCAGCGCGACAGGGAGCCTAGGCTACACCTTC
CDR3 protein: CASSATGSLGYTF

clone size: NA
D gene: TRBD1
V gene: TRBV6-5
J gene: TRBJ1-5
CDR3 DNA: TGTGCCAGCAGCAGAGGGACAGGCAACAATCAGCCCCAGCATTTT
CDR3 protein: CASSRGTGNNQPQHF

clone size: few
D gene: NA
V gene: TRBV21-1
J gene: TRBJ1-1
CDR3 DNA: TGTGCCAGCAGCAAAGAGGGGGGTCCTGAAGCTTTCTTT
CDR3 protein: CASSKEGGPEAFF

clone size: NA
D gene: NA
V gene: TRBV6-5
J gene: TRBJ1-1
CDR3 DNA: TGTGCCAGCAGTTACGGCAGGGGTGACACTGAAGCTTTCTTT
CDR3 protein: CASSYGRGDTEAFF

clone size: NA
D gene: NA
V gene: TRBV29-1
J gene: TRBJ2-7
CDR3 DNA: TGCAGCGTTAGAGCGGGCAGGGACACCGAGCAGTACTTC
CDR3 protein: CSVRAGRDTEQYF

clone size: NA
D gene: NA
V gene: TRBV30
J gene: TRBJ1-1
CDR3 DNA: TGTGCCTGGAGTCTTCTCGGCAGAAGGCCTGAAGCTTTCTTT
CDR3 protein: CAWSLLGRRPEAFF

clone size: NA
D gene: NA
V gene: TRBV6-1
J gene: TRBJ2-1
CDR3 DNA: TGTGCCAGCAGTGACGGGGCGTCCCGGAATGAGCAGTTCTTC
CDR3 protein: CASSDGASRNEQFF